This T cell receptor beta chain was captured by sequencing in a study of T-cell memory formation after mild COVID-19. TCRdb re-analysed the 5' RACE reads in MiXCR, keeping a single row per CDR3 protein. The data contain a few hundred thousand distinct CDR3 sequences, around a tenth of them seen just once; the ten biggest clones take up roughly 21%. V gave up 10 bases and J gave up 2 bases, with 11 bases separating them. The CDR3 runs to 12 residues. The V gene's germline CDR1 is KGHSH and CDR2 LQKENI. The study, taken as a whole, reports: A subset of responding clones appeared in pre-infection memory, suggesting cross-reactive memory joined.

This clonotype was detected only a few times. Its cognate antigen is unknown. This sequence joins TRBV18 and TRBJ1-1; possible D gene TRBD1, 6 bases. Sequenced: PBMCs or a T cell subset sorted from them (not recorded which). The TCR was taken from a man between 18 and 29 years old who had mild COVID-19 (a few samples of this study predate the infection). Cell type and time point are not known. The chain's CDR3 is CATRTENTEAFF. For the CDR3, the DNA is TGTGCCACACGGACAGAAAACACTGAAGCTTTCTTT.